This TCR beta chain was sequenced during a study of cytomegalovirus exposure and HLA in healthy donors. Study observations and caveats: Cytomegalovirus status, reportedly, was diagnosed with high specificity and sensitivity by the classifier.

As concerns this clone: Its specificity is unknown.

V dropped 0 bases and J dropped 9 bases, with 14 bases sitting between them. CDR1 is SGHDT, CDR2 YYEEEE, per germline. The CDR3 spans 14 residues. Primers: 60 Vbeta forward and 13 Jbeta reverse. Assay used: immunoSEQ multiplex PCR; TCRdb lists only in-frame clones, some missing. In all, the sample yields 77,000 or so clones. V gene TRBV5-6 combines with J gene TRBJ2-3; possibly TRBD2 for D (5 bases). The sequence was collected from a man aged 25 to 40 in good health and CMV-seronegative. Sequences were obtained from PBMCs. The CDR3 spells CASSLETGILTQYF. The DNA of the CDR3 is TGTGCCAGCAGCTTGGAGACCGGGATTTTAACGCAGTATTTT.